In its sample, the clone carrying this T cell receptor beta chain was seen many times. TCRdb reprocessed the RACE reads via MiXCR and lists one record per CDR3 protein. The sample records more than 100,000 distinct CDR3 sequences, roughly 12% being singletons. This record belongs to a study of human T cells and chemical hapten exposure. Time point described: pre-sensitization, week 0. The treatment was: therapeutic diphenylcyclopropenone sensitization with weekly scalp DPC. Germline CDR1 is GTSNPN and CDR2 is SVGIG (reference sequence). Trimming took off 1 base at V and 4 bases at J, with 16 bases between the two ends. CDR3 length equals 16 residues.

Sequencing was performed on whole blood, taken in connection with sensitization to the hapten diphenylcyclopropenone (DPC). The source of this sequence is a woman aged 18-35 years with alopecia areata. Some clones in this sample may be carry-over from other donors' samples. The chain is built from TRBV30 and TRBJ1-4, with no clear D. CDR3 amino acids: CAWSAPASWFNEKLFF. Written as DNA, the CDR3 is TGTGCCTGGAGTGCACCCGCCAGTTGGTTTAATGAAAAACTGTTTTTT.